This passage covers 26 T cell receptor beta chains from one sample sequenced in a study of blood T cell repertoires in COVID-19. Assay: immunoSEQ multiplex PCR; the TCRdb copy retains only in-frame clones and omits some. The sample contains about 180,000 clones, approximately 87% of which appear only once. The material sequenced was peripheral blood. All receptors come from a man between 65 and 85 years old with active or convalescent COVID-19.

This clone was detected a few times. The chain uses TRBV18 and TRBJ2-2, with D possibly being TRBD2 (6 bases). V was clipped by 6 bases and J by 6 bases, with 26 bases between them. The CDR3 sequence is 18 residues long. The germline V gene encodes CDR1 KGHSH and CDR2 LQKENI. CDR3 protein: CASSPGLAPGGTPGELFF. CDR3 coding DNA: TGTGCCAGCTCTCCTGGACTCGCCCCTGGCGGGACCCCCGGGGAGCTGTTTTTT.

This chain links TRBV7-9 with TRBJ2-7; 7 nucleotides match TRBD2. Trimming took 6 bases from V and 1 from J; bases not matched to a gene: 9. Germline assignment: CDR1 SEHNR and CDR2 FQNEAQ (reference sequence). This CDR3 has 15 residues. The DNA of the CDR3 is TGTGCCAGCAGGCCTGCGGCTAGCGGTTCCTACGAGCAGTACTTC. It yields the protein CASRPAASGSYEQYF.

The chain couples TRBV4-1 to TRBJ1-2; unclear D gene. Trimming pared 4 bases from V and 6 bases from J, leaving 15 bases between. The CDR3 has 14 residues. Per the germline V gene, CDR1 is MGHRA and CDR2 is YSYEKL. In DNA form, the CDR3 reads TGCGCCAGCAGCCTCCCGGGGAGGGCGGATGGCTACACCTTC. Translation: CASSLPGRADGYTF.

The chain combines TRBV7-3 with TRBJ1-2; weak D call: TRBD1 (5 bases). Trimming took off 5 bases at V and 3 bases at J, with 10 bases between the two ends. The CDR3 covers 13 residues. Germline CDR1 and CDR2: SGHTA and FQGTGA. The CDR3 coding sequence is TGTGCCAGCAGCCCGGACAAGCACTATGGCTACACCTTC. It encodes CASSPDKHYGYTF. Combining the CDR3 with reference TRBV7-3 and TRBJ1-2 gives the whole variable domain GAGVSQTPSNKVTEKGKYVELRCDPISGHTALYWYRQSLGQGPEFLIYFQGTGAADDSGLPNDRFFAVRPEGSVSTLKIQRTERGDSAVYLCASSPDKHYGYTFGSGTRLTVV.

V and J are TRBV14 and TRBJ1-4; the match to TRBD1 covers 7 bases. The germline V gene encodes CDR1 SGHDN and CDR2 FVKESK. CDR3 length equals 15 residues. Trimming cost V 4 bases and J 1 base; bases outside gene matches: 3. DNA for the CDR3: TGTGCCAGCAGCCCACAGGGGTTAACTAATGAAAAACTGTTTTTT. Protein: CASSPQGLTNEKLFF. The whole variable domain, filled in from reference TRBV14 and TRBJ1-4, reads EAGVTQFPSHSVIEKGQTVTLRCDPISGHDNLYWYRRVMGKEIKFLLHFVKESKQDESGMPNNRFLAERTGGTYSTLKVQPAELEDSGVYFCASSPQGLTNEKLFFGSGTQLSVL.

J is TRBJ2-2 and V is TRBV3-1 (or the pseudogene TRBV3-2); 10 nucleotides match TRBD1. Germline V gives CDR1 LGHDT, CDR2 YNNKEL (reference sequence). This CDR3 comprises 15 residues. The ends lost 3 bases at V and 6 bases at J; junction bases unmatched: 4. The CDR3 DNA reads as TGTGCCAGCAGCCAGGGACAGGGGAGGCCCGGGGAGCTGTTTTTT. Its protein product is CASSQGQGRPGELFF.

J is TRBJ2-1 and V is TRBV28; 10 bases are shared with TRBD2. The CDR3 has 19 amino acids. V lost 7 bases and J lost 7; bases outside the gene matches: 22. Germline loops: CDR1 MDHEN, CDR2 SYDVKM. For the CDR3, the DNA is TGTGCCAGCACCCGGGCTAGCGGGAGTGGTTTTTCGGTTCGGAATGAGCAGTTCTTC. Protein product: CASTRASGSGFSVRNEQFF.

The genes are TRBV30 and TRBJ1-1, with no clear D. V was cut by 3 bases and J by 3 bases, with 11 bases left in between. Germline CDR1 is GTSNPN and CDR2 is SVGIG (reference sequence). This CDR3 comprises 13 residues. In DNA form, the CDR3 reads TGTGCCTGGAGGTGGGTTGAGGACACTGAAGCTTTCTTT. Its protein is CAWRWVEDTEAFF.

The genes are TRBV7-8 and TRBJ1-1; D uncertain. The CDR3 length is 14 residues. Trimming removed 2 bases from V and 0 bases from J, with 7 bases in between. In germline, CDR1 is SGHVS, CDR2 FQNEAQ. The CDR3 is CASSLLSLNTEAFF. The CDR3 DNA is TGTGCCAGCAGCTTACTCTCCCTGAACACTGAAGCTTTCTTT. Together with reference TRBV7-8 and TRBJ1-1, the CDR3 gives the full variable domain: GAGVSQSPRYKVAKRGQDVALRCDPISGHVSLFWYQQALGQGPEFLTYFQNEAQLDKSGLPSDRFFAERPEGSVSTLKIQRTQQEDSAVYLCASSLLSLNTEAFFGQGTRLTVV.

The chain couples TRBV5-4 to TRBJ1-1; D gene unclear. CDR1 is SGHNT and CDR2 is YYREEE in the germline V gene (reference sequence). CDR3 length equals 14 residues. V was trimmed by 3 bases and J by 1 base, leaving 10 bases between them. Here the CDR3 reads CASSSRAGNTEAFF. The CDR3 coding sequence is TGTGCCAGCAGCTCCCGGGCGGGGAACACTGAAGCTTTCTTT.

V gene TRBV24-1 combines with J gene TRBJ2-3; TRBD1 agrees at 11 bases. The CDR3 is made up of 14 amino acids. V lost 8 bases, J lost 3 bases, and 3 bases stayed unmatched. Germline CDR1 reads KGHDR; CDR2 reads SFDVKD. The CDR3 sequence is CATMGQGGTDTQYF. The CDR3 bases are TGTGCCACCATGGGACAGGGGGGGACAGATACGCAGTATTTT.

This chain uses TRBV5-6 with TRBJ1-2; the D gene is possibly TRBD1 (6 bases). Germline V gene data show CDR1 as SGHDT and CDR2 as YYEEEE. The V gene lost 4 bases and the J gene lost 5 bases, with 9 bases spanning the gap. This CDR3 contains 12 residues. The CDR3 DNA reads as TGTGCCAGCAGCACCGGACAGTATGGCTACACCTTC. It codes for CASSTGQYGYTF.

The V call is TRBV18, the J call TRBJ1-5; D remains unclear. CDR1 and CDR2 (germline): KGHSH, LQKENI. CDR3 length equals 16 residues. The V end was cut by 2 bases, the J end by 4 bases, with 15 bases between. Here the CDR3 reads CASSPGYDSRNQPQHF. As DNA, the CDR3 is TGTGCCAGCTCACCAGGGTATGACTCCAGAAATCAGCCCCAGCATTTT.

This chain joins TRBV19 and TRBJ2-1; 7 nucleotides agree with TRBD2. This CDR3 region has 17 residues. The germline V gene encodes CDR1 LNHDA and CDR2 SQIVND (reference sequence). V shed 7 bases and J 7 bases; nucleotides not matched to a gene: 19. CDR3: CASKTGRRGRAGNEQFF. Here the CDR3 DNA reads TGTGCCAGTAAGACGGGGAGGCGTGGGAGGGCCGGTAATGAGCAGTTCTTC.

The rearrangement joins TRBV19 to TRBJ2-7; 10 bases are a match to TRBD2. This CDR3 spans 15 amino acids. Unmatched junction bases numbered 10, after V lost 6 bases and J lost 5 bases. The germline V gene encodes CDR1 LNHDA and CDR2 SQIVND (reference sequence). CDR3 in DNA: TGTGCCAGTAGACGGGCTAGCGGGAGTATTGACGAGCAGTACTTC. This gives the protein CASRRASGSIDEQYF.

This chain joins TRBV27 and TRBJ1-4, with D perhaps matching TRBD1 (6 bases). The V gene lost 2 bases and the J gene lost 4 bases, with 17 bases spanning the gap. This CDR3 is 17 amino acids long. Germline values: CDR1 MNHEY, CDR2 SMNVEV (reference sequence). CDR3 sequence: CASSLDRQAMGNEKLFF. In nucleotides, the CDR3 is TGTGCCAGCAGTTTAGATCGACAGGCGATGGGTAATGAAAAACTGTTTTTT. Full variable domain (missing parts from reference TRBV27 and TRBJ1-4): EAQVTQNPRYLITVTGKKLTVTCSQNMNHEYMSWYRQDPGLGLRQIYYSMNVEVTDKGDVPEGYKVSRKEKRNFPLILESPSPNQTSLYFCASSLDRQAMGNEKLFFGSGTQLSVL.

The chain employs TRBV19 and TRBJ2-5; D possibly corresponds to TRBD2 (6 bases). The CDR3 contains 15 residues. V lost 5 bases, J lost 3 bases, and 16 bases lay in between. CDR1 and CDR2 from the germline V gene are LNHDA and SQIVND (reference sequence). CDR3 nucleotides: TGTGCCAGTAGTCGGGGGAAACTAGTTAAAGAGACCCAGTACTTC. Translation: CASSRGKLVKETQYF.

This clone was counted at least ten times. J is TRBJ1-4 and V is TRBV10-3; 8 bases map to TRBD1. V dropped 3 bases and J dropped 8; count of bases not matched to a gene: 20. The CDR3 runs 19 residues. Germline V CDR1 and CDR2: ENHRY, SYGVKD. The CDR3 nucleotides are TGTGCCATCAGTGATGGGATGGGGTCAGGGGGCGCGAACGGAGAAAAACTGTTTTTT. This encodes CAISDGMGSGGANGEKLFF.

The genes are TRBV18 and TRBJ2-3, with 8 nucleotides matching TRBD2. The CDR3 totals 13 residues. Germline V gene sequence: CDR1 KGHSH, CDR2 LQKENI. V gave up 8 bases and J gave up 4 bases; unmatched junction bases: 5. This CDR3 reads CASRTSRADTQYF. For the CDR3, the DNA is TGTGCCAGCCGGACTAGCCGGGCAGATACGCAGTATTTT. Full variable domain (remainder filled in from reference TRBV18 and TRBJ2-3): NAGVMQNPRHLVRRRGQEARLRCSPMKGHSHVYWYRQLPEEGLKFMVYLQKENIIDESGMPKERFSAEFPKEGPSILRIQQVVRGDSAAYFCASRTSRADTQYFGPGTRLTVL.

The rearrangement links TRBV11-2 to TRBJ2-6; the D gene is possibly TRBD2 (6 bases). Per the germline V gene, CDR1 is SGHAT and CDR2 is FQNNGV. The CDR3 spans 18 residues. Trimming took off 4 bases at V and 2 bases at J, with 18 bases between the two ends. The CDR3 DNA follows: TGTGCCAGCAGCTCGGGGACCCTAGGGGAGGCTGGGGCCAACGTCCTGACTTTC. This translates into CASSSGTLGEAGANVLTF.

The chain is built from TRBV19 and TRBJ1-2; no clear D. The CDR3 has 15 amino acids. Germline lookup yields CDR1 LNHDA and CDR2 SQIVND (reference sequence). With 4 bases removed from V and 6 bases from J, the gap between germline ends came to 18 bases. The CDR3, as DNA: TGTGCCAGTAGTAAACATCCACCCATCGATAATGGCTACACCTTC. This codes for CASSKHPPIDNGYTF.

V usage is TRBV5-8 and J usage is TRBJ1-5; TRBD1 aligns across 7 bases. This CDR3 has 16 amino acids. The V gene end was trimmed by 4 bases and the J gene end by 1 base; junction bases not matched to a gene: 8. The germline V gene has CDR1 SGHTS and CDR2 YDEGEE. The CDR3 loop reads CASSAGQFLSNQPQHF. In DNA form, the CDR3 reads TGTGCCAGCAGCGCGGGACAGTTCCTCAGCAATCAGCCCCAGCATTTT.

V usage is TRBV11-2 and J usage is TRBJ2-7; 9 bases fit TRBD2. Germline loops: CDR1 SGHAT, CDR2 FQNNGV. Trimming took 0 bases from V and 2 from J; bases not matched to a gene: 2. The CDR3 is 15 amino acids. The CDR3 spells CASSLETSGPYEQYF. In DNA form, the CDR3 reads TGTGCCAGCAGCTTAGAGACTAGCGGCCCCTACGAGCAGTACTTC.

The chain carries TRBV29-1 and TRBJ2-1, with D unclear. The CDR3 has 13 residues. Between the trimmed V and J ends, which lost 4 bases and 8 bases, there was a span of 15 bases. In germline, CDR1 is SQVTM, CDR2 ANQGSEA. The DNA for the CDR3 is TGCAGCGTTGCCGGAGTCGGAAGTTATGAGCAGTTCTTC. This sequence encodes CSVAGVGSYEQFF.

The CDR3 DNA reads as TGTGCCAGCAGTCAGGACAGTAATGAAAAACTGTTTTTT. As protein: CASSQDSNEKLFF. J is TRBJ1-4 and V is TRBV28; D is perhaps TRBD1 (6 bases). Germline V gives CDR1 MDHEN, CDR2 SYDVKM. Trimming pared 5 bases from V and 4 bases from J, leaving 8 bases between. CDR3 size: 13 residues. Using reference TRBV28 and TRBJ1-4 for the parts outside the CDR3, the full variable domain is DVKVTQSSRYLVKRTGEKVFLECVQDMDHENMFWYRQDPGLGLRLIYFSYDVKMKEKGDIPEGYSVSREKKERFSLILESASTNQTSMYLCASSQDSNEKLFFGSGTQLSVL.

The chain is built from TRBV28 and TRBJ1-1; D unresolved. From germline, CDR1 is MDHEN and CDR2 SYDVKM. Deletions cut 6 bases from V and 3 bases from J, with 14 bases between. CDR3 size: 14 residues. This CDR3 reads CASRPTWLDTEAFF. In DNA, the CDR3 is TGTGCCAGCAGACCCACCTGGCTTGACACTGAAGCTTTCTTT.